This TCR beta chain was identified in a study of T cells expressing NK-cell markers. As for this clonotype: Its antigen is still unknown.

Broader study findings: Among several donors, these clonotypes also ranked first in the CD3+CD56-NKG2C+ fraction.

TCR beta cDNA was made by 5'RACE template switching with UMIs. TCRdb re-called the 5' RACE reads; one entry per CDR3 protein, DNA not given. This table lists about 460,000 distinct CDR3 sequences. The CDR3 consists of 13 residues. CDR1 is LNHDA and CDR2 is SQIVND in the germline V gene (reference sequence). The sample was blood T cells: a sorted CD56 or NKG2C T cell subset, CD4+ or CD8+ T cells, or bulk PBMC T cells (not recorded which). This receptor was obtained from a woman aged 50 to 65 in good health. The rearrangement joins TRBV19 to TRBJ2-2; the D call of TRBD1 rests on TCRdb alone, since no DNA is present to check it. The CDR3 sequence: CASGALRGGELFF.